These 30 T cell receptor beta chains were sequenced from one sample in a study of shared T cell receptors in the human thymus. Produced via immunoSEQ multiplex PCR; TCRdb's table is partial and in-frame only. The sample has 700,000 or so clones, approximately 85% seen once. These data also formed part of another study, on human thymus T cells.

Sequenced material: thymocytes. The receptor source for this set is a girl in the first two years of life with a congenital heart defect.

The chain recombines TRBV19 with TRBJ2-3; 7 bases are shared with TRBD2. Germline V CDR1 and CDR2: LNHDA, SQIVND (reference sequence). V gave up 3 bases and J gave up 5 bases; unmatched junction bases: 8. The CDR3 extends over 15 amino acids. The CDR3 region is CASSIPMGGEDTQYF. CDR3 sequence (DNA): TGTGCCAGTAGTATCCCTATGGGAGGGGAAGATACGCAGTATTTT.

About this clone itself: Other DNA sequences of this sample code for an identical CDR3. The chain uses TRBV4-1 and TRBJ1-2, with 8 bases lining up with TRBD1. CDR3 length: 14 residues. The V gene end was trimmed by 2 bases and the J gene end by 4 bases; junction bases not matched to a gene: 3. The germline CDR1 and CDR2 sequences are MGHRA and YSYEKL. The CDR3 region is CASSQPGTGYGYTF. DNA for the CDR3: TGCGCCAGCAGCCAACCCGGGACAGGCTATGGCTACACCTTC.

The CDR3 nucleotides are TGTGCCAGCTTACGGGTCCCCTTTGTCTATGGCTACACCTTC. It is translated as CASLRVPFVYGYTF. The chain joins TRBV6-5 to TRBJ1-2, with unresolved D. With 8 bases removed from V and 4 bases from J, the gap between germline ends came to 17 bases. The V gene's germline CDR1 is MNHEY and CDR2 SVGAGI. The CDR3 totals 14 residues.

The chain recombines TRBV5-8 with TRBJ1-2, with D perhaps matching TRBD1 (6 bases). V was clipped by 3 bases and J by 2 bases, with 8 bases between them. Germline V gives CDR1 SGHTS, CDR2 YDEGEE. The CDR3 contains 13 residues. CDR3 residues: CASSWTVNYGYTF. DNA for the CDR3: TGTGCCAGCAGCTGGACAGTAAACTATGGCTACACCTTC.

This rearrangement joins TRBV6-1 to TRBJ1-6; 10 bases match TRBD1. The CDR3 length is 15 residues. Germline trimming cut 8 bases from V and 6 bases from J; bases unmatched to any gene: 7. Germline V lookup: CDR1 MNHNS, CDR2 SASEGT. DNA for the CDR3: TGTGCCAGCTTGTCCAGGGACAGGGGTAATTCACCCCTCCACTTT. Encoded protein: CASLSRDRGNSPLHF.

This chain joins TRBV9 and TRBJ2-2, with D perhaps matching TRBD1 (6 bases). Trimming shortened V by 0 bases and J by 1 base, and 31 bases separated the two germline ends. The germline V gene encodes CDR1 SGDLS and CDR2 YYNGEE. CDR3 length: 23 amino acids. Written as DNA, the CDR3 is TGTGCCAGCAGCGTAGTAACAGGGTCCCCTTGGGCTCCCCTTGGGGGGAACACCGGGGAGCTGTTTTTT. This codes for CASSVVTGSPWAPLGGNTGELFF.

The CDR3 sequence is CASRFGGTGGDPQYF. CDR3 nucleotides: TGTGCCAGCAGGTTCGGAGGGACAGGGGGTGACCCGCAGTACTTC. The chain links TRBV28 to TRBJ2-7, with TRBD1 matching over 11 bases. Per germline, CDR1 MDHEN and CDR2 SYDVKM. After removal of 6 bases from V and 9 bases from J, the junction contained 13 bases not matched to a gene. This CDR3 spans 15 amino acids.

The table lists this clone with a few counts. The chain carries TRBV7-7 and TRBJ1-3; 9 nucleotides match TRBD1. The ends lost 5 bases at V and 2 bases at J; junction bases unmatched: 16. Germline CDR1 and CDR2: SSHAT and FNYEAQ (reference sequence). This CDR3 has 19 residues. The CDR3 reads CASSPQPPTGGKTGNTIYF. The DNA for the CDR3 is TGTGCCAGCAGCCCACAACCGCCGACAGGGGGTAAAACTGGAAACACCATATATTTT.

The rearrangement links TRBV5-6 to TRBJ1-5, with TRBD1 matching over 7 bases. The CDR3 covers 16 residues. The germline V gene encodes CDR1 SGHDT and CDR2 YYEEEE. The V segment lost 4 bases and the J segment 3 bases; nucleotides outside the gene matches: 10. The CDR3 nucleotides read TGTGCCAGCAGCGCCAGCCGACAGGGCCCCAATCAGCCCCAGCATTTT. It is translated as CASSASRQGPNQPQHF.

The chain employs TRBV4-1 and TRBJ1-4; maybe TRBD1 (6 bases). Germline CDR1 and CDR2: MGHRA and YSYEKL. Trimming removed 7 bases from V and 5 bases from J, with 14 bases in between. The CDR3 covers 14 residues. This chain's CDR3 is CASTIGQQNEKLFF. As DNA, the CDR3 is TGCGCCAGCACGATCGGACAGCAGAATGAAAAACTGTTTTTT.

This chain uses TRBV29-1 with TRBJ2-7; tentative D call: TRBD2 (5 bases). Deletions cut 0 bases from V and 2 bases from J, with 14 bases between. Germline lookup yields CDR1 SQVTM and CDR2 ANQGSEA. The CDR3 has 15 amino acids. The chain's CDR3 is CSVEDLRDSTYEQYF. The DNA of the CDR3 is TGCAGCGTTGAAGATCTTCGGGATTCCACCTACGAGCAGTACTTC.

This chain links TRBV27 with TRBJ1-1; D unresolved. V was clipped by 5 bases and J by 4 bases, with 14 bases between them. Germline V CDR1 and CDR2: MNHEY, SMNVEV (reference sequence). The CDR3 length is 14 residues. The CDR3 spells CASSQGLRSTEAFF. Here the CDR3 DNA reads TGTGCCAGCAGTCAAGGTCTAAGGAGCACTGAAGCTTTCTTT.

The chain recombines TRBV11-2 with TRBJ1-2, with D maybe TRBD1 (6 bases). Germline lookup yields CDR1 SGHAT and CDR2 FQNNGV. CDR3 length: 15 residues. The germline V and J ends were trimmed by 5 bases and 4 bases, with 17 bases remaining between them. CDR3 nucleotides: TGTGCCAGCAGCCAAACCTCAAGGACAGCCTATGGCTACACCTTC. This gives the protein CASSQTSRTAYGYTF.

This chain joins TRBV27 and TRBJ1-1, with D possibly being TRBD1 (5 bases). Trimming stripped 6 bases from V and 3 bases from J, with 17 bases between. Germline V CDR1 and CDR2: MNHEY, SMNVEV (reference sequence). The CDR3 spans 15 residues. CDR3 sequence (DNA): TGTGCCAGCAGCACTATGGGGGGGTGCGACACTGAAGCTTTCTTT. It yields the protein CASSTMGGCDTEAFF.

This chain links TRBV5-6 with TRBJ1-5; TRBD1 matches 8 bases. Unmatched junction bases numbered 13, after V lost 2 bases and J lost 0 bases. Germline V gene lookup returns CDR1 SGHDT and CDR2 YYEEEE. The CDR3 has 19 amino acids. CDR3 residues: CASSLGWTGSAYSNQPQHF. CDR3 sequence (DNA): TGTGCCAGCAGCTTAGGTTGGACAGGGTCCGCTTATAGCAATCAGCCCCAGCATTTT. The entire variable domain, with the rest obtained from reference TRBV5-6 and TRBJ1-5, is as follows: DAGVTQSPTHLIKTRGQQVTLRCSPKSGHDTVSWYQQALGQGPQFIFQYYEEEERQRGNFPDRFSGHQFPNYSSELNVNALLLGDSALYLCASSLGWTGSAYSNQPQHFGDGTRLSIL.

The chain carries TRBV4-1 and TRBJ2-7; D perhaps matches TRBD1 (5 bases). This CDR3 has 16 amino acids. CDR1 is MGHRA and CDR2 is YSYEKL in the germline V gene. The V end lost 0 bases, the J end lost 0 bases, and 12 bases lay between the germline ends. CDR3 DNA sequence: TGCGCCAGCAGCCAAGATGCATCCCAGGGCTCCTACGAGCAGTACTTC. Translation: CASSQDASQGSYEQYF.

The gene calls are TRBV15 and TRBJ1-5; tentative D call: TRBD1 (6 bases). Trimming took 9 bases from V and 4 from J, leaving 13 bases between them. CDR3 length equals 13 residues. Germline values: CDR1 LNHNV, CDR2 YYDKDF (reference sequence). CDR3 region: CATALGQNQPQHF. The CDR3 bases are TGTGCCACTGCGTTGGGACAAAATCAGCCCCAGCATTTT.

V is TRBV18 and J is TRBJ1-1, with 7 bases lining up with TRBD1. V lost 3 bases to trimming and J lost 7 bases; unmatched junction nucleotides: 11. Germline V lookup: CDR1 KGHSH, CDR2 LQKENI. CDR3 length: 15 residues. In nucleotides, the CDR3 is TGTGCCAGCTCACCCCGACAGGGAAGAAGAATTGAAGCTTTCTTT. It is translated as CASSPRQGRRIEAFF.

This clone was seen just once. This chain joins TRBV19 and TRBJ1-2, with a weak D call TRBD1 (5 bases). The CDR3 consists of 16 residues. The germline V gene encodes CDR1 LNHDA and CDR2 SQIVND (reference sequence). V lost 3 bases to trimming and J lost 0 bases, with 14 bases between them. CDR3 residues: CASSMSRGRANYGYTF. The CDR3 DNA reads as TGTGCCAGTAGTATGTCAAGGGGCAGAGCTAACTATGGCTACACCTTC.

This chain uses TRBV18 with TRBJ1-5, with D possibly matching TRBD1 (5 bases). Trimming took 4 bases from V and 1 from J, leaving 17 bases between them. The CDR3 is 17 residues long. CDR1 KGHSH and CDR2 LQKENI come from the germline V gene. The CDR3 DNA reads TGTGCCAGCTCACTAGACTCAAACAGGTCCAGCAATCAGCCCCAGCATTTT. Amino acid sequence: CASSLDSNRSSNQPQHF.

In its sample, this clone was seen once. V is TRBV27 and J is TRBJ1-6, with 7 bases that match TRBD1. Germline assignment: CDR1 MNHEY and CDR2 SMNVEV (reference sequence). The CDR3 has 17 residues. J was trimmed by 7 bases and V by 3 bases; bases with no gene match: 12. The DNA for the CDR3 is TGTGCCAGCAGTTTTGGCCACAGGGGAAAGACGAATTCACCCCTCCACTTT. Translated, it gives CASSFGHRGKTNSPLHF.

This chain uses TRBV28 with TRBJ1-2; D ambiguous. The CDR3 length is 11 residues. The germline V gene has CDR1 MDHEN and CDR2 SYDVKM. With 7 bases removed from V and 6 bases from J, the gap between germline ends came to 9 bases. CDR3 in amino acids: CASNRRDGYTF. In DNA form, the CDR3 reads TGTGCCAGCAATAGGCGGGATGGCTACACCTTC.

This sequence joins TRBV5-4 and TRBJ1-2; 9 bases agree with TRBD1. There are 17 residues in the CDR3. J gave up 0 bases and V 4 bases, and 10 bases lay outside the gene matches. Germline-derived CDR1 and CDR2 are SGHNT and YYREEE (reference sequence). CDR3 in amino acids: CASSEHLQGATNYGYTF. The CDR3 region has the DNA TGTGCCAGCAGCGAGCACCTACAGGGGGCCACTAACTATGGCTACACCTTC.

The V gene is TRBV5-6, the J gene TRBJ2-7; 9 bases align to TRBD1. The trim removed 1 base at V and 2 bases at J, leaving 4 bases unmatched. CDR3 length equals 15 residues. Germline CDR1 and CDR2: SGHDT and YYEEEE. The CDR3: CASSLRDRVAYEQYF. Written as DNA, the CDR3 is TGTGCCAGCAGCTTGCGGGACAGGGTAGCCTACGAGCAGTACTTC. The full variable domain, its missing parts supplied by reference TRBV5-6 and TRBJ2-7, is DAGVTQSPTHLIKTRGQQVTLRCSPKSGHDTVSWYQQALGQGPQFIFQYYEEEERQRGNFPDRFSGHQFPNYSSELNVNALLLGDSALYLCASSLRDRVAYEQYFGPGTRLTVT.

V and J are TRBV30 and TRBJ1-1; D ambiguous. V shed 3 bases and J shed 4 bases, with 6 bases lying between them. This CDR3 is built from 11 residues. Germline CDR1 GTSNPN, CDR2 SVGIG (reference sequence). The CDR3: CAWRGVTEAFF. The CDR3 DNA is TGTGCCTGGAGGGGAGTCACTGAAGCTTTCTTT.

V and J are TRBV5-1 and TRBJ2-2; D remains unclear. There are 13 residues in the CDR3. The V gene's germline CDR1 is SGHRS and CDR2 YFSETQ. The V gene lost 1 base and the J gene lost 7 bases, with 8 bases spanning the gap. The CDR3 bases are TGCGCCAGCAGCTTGATCATCAGCGGGGAGCTGTTTTTT. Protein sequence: CASSLIISGELFF.

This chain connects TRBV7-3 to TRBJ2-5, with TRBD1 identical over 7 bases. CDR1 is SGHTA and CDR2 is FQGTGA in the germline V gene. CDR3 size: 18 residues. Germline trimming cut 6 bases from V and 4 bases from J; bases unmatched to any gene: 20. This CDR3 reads CASSSPIRRDRSGETQYF. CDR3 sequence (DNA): TGTGCCAGCAGTTCACCGATCCGACGGGACAGAAGTGGAGAGACCCAGTACTTC.

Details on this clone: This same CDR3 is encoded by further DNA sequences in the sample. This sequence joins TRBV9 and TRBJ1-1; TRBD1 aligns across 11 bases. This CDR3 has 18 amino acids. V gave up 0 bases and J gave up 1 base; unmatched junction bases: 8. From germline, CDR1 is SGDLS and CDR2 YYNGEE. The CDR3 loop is CASSVGSGQGARNTEAFF. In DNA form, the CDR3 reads TGTGCCAGCAGCGTAGGGTCTGGACAGGGGGCGCGGAACACTGAAGCTTTCTTT.

CDR3 loop: CASSVIPYEQYF. DNA of the CDR3: TGTGCCAGCTCCGTAATCCCCTACGAGCAGTACTTC. The rearrangement joins TRBV5-6 to TRBJ2-7, with D unclear. CDR3 length: 12 residues. Trimming removed 7 bases at V and 2 bases at J, with 10 bases between. Per the germline V gene, CDR1 is SGHDT and CDR2 is YYEEEE.

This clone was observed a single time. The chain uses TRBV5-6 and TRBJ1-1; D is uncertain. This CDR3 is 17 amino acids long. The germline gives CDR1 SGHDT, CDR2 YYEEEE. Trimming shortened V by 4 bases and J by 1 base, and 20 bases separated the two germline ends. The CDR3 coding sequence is TGTGCCAGCAGCCCGAAAAGTCCCGTACATTCGAACACTGAAGCTTTCTTT. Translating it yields CASSPKSPVHSNTEAFF. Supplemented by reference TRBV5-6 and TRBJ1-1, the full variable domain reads DAGVTQSPTHLIKTRGQQVTLRCSPKSGHDTVSWYQQALGQGPQFIFQYYEEEERQRGNFPDRFSGHQFPNYSSELNVNALLLGDSALYLCASSPKSPVHSNTEAFFGQGTRLTVV.